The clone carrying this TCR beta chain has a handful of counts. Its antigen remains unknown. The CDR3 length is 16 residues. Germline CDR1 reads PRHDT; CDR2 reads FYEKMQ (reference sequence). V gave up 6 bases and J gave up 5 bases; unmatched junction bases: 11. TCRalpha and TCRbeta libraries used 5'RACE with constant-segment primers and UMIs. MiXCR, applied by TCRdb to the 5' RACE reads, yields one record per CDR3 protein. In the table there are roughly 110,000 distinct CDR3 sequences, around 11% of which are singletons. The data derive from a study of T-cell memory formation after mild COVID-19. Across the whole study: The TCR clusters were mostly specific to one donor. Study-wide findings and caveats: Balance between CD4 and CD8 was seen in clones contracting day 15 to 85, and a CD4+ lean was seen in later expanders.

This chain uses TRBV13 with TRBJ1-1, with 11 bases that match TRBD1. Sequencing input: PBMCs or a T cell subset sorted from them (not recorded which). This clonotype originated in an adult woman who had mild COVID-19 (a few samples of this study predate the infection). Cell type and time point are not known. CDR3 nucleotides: TGTGCCAGCAGTGTAGGCGGGACAGGGGGGTATACTGAAGCTTTCTTT. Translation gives CASSVGGTGGYTEAFF. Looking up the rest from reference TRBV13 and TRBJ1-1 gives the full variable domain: AAGVIQSPRHLIKEKRETATLKCYPIPRHDTVYWYQQGPGQDPQFLISFYEKMQSDKGSIPDRFSAQQFSDYHSELNMSSLELGDSALYFCASSVGGTGGYTEAFFGQGTRLTVV.